Listed below are T cell receptor beta chains from one sample, sequenced in a study of post-analysis software for immune sequencing data. From the PCR reads, TCRdb called clonotypes with MiXCR, one entry per CDR3 protein. The data show fewer than 850,000 distinct CDR3 sequences, with roughly 27% seen just once and roughly 0.57% held by the top ten. The specimen sequenced was blood. The receptors originated from a girl between 10 and 17 years old with multiple sclerosis. CDR3s include the opening cysteine and the closing phenylalanine or tryptophan. D genes are given only for firm matches. The listing skips clone size in some rows; elsewhere it reads once, few, many or a size class.

NA,TRBV27,TRBJ2-1,TRBD1,TGTGCCAGCAGTTTATCGCAGGGGGTCGGTTACAATGAGCAGTTCTTC,CASSLSQGVGYNEQFF
few,TRBV7-2,TRBJ2-3,TRBD2,TGTGCCAGCAGCTTAATCGCTAGCGGGACACGCACAGATACGCAGTATTTT,CASSLIASGTRTDTQYF
NA,TRBV7-8,TRBJ2-7,NA,TGTGCCAGCAGCTTAGAGTCCCACTACGAGCAGTACTTC,CASSLESHYEQYF
NA,TRBV15,TRBJ2-5,TRBD1,TGTGCCACCAGCAGAGATACAGGGGCCGAGGAGACCCAGTGCTTC,CATSRDTGAEETQCF
NA,TRBV5-8,TRBJ2-1,NA,TGTGCCAGCAAATCTCCAACAGGTTTCTACAATGAGCAGTTCTTC,CASKSPTGFYNEQFF
NA,TRBV4-1,TRBJ1-5,TRBD1,TGCGCCAGCAGCCAAGATTGGGACAGGTCGAATCAGCCCCAGCATTTT,CASSQDWDRSNQPQHF
NA,TRBV12-3/TRBV12-4,TRBJ1-2,TRBD1,TGTGCCAGCAGTTTGCCGGGACAGCATCCCGGCTACACCTTC,CASSLPGQHPGYTF
few,TRBV15,TRBJ2-5,NA,TGTGCCACCAGCAGAGATTGGGAGACCCAGTACTTC,CATSRDWETQYF
many,TRBV20-1,TRBJ2-5,NA,TGCAGTGCTGGGGGAAACCAAGAGACCCAGTACTTC,CSAGGNQETQYF
few,TRBV9,TRBJ2-1,TRBD1,TGTGCCAGCAGCTCGGGACAGGTCGGGGGTGAGCAGTTCTTC,CASSSGQVGGEQFF
NA,TRBV25-1,TRBJ2-5,NA,TGTGCCAGCAGTGAATGGGGTGGGGTACAAGAGACCCAGTACTTC,CASSEWGGVQETQYF
NA,TRBV27,TRBJ2-7,TRBD2,TGTGCCACCGGAGAGAGCGGGACCATACCCTACGAGCAGTACTTC,CATGESGTIPYEQYF
few,TRBV9,TRBJ2-3,TRBD2,TGTGCCAGCAGCGTAGATCCTAGCGGGAGTGGCACAGATACGCAGTATTTT,CASSVDPSGSGTDTQYF
few,TRBV5-1,TRBJ2-7,TRBD1,TGCGCCAGCAGCGACAGGGTTCCGAACGAGCAGTACTTC,CASSDRVPNEQYF
few,TRBV20-1,TRBJ2-5,NA,TGCAGGGGCCAGGGACCACAAGAGACCCAGTACTTC,CRGQGPQETQYF
NA,TRBV20-1,TRBJ1-2,NA,TGCAGTGCTAGAGGCGTAGGGGACTATGGCTACACCTTC,CSARGVGDYGYTF
few,TRBV7-9,TRBJ2-3,TRBD1,TGTGCCAGCAGCTTCGGGGACAGAAACCCAGATACGCAGTATTTT,CASSFGDRNPDTQYF
few,TRBV6-5,TRBJ1-4,TRBD1,TGTGCCAGCAGTTCCCTTTTGACAGGGAGAAATGAAAAACTGTTTTTT,CASSSLLTGRNEKLFF
NA,TRBV12-3/TRBV12-4,TRBJ2-3,TRBD2,TGTGCCAGCAGCCCAATGACCTTAGCGGGGTATTTT,CASSPMTLAGYF
NA,TRBV7-9,TRBJ2-7,TRBD1,TGTGCCAGCAGCCCGTCGACAGGGTTGTACGAGCAGTACTTC,CASSPSTGLYEQYF
few,TRBV20-1,TRBJ2-1,TRBD2,TGCAGTGCTAGCGACCCGACTAGCGGGAGGGCCAGCGAGCAGTTCTTC,CSASDPTSGRASEQFF